This T cell receptor (beta chain) was sequenced during a study of beta chain features in type 1 diabetes. Notes on the study in general: Whether HLA type affects TCRB rearrangement stayed undetermined in the present work. Among patients with Type 1 diabetes, TCRB CDR3s were moderately but significantly shorter in every one of the four CD4+ subsets.

Sequencing targeted expressed TCRB transcripts, as all isolated RNA had been reverse transcribed. Profiled with immunoSEQ multiplex PCR; TCRdb holds only in-frame clones, not every one. The table includes 400,000 or so clones, around 10% detected once. This clone was seen more than once but under ten times. The antigen is undetermined. The CDR3 consists of 14 residues. Trimming removed 5 bases from V and 6 bases from J, with 13 bases in between. The germline gives CDR1 MNHEY, CDR2 SVGAGI. The sequence came from a man younger than 45 with type 1 diabetes. J is TRBJ1-4 and V is TRBV6-5; D not resolved. The sample comprised central memory CD4+ T cells from blood. This CDR3 reads CASSKTYLDEKLFF. The CDR3 DNA follows: TGTGCCAGCAGTAAGACGTACCTGGATGAAAAACTGTTTTTT.